Below, 13 T cell receptor beta chains from the same sample are listed, as sequenced in a study of T cells in localized non-small cell lung cancer (dated by TCRdb to 2020 to 2021). The library was produced with the immunoSEQ multiplex PCR assay. Not all clones reach the TCRdb copy of this immuneACCESS table, which keeps in-frame sequences only. Checked studies attribute under half of the gap to unresolved V genes and leave the rest unexplained. The sample table records 2,500 to 3,000 clones; around two fifths of these occur just once. The ten largest clonotypes hold 9.5% to 15% of the sample. Sample: lung tumor tissue, taken before any cancer treatment. Source of these receptors: a male donor at least 60 years old with stage I squamous cell lung carcinoma.

The CDR3 coding sequence is TGCGCCAGCAGCTTTACAGGGAAGGTTACCGATACGCAGTATTTT. It translates to CASSFTGKVTDTQYF. The rearrangement uses TRBV5-1 and TRBJ2-3; D perhaps matches TRBD1 (6 bases). CDR3 length: 15 amino acids. Germline V gene sequence: CDR1 SGHRS, CDR2 YFSETQ. V was clipped by 2 bases and J by 6 bases, with 16 bases between them.

This chain uses TRBV30 with TRBJ2-5; D call uncertain. Looked up from germline, CDR1 is GTSNPN and CDR2 is SVGIG (reference sequence). Trimming removed 3 bases at V and 2 bases at J, with 10 bases between. This CDR3 is 13 amino acids long. Here the CDR3 DNA reads TGTGCCTGGAGCAGTACTCTTCAAGAGACCCAGTACTTC. Translation gives CAWSSTLQETQYF.

J is TRBJ2-5 and V is TRBV6-8; D may correspond to TRBD1 or TRBD2 (5 bases each). Germline assignment: CDR1 MNHGY and CDR2 SAAAGT. V lost 5 bases to trimming and J lost 5 bases, with 21 bases between them. The length of the CDR3 is 16 residues. The CDR3 region is CASSGWDQPSRETQYF. Written as DNA, the CDR3 is TGTGCCAGCAGTGGTTGGGACCAACCCTCCCGGGAGACCCAGTACTTC.

The chain uses TRBV6-8 and TRBJ1-1; D remains ambiguous. Germline CDR1 reads MNHGY; CDR2 reads SAAAGT. The CDR3 runs 16 residues. V lost 5 bases and J 5 bases, leaving 21 bases between the germline ends. For the CDR3, the DNA is TGTGCCAGCAGTGATTTCTCTGTCCCCGGTGGAACTGAAGCTTTCTTT. Translation: CASSDFSVPGGTEAFF.

There are a few counts of this clone. The V gene is TRBV19, the J gene TRBJ2-2; no clear D gene. V lost 6 bases, J lost 2 bases, and 16 bases lay in between. This CDR3 comprises 16 residues. Germline values: CDR1 LNHDA, CDR2 SQIVND (reference sequence). This CDR3 reads CASSPLWAANTGELFF. In nucleotides, the CDR3 is TGTGCCAGTAGCCCCCTTTGGGCCGCTAACACCGGGGAGCTGTTTTTT.

The V call is TRBV19, the J call TRBJ1-2; TRBD1 might be the D (5 bases). This CDR3 spans 15 amino acids. Trimming pared 6 bases from V and 1 base from J, leaving 15 bases between. The V gene's germline CDR1 is LNHDA and CDR2 SQIVND (reference sequence). CDR3 coding DNA: TGTGCCAGTAGGATCGGGGGATCTTTTAACTATGGCTACACCTTC. It is translated as CASRIGGSFNYGYTF.

V and J are TRBV19 and TRBJ1-1; D is ambiguous. V was cut by 5 bases and J by 0 bases, with 10 bases left in between. This CDR3 contains 14 residues. Germline values: CDR1 LNHDA, CDR2 SQIVND (reference sequence). The CDR3 sequence: CASSSLTLNTEAFF. Here the CDR3 DNA reads TGTGCCAGTAGTTCCCTTACATTGAACACTGAAGCTTTCTTT.

The rearrangement joins TRBV27 to TRBJ2-3; possibly TRBD2 for D (5 bases). The CDR3 has 16 residues. V gave up 0 bases and J gave up 1 base, with 11 bases separating them. Germline assignment: CDR1 MNHEY and CDR2 SMNVEV (reference sequence). Here the CDR3 reads CASSLSSGYRTDTQYF. The CDR3 DNA reads as TGTGCCAGCAGTTTATCGAGCGGTTACCGCACAGATACGCAGTATTTT.

This clone was picked up a small number of times. The CDR3 DNA sequence: TGTGCCAGCAGGGGGAACCAGGGGTGGAATCAGCCCCAGCATTTT. This sequence encodes CASRGNQGWNQPQHF. This rearrangement joins TRBV6-9 to TRBJ1-5; maybe TRBD1 (6 bases). Germline values: CDR1 MNHGY, CDR2 SVAAGI. The CDR3 is 15 amino acids. Trimming shortened V by 6 bases and J by 4 bases, and 16 bases separated the two germline ends.

This clone was detected only once. This chain connects TRBV29-1 to TRBJ2-7, with D possibly TRBD1 on 7 matching bases. The CDR3 is 14 residues long. Germline CDR1 is SQVTM and CDR2 is ANQGSEA. V lost 7 bases and J lost 4, with 20 bases in between. CDR3 loop: CSALPGGGRYEQYF. Here the CDR3 DNA reads TGCAGCGCCCTACCTGGAGGGGGCAGGTACGAGCAGTACTTC.

The rearrangement uses TRBV28 and TRBJ1-1, with 7 nucleotides matching TRBD1. The CDR3 runs 16 residues. The germline CDR1 and CDR2 sequences are MDHEN and SYDVKM. V gave up 5 bases and J gave up 3 bases; unmatched junction bases: 12. CDR3 nucleotides: TGTGCCAGCAGTCCAAGGGGGCTCCGCACCTACACTGAAGCTTTCTTT. Translating gives CASSPRGLRTYTEAFF.

The V gene is TRBV28, the J gene TRBJ1-5, with D possibly matching TRBD1 (5 bases). Trimming took 2 bases from V and 4 from J, leaving 18 bases between them. CDR3 length: 17 residues. From germline, CDR1 is MDHEN and CDR2 SYDVKM. The chain's CDR3 is CASSLTLEPGENQPQHF. The CDR3 DNA follows: TGTGCCAGCAGTTTAACCCTTGAACCGGGGGAGAATCAGCCCCAGCATTTT. Looking up the rest from reference TRBV28 and TRBJ1-5 gives the full variable domain: DVKVTQSSRYLVKRTGEKVFLECVQDMDHENMFWYRQDPGLGLRLIYFSYDVKMKEKGDIPEGYSVSREKKERFSLILESASTNQTSMYLCASSLTLEPGENQPQHFGDGTRLSIL.

This clone is labeled as large. The chain carries TRBV29-1 and TRBJ2-1; the D gene is possibly TRBD2 (6 bases). The V gene lost 5 bases and the J gene lost 8 bases, with 13 bases spanning the gap. Germline CDR1 and CDR2: SQVTM and ANQGSEA. This CDR3 region has 12 residues. The CDR3 sequence is CSVPSGEYEQFF. CDR3 nucleotides: TGCAGCGTTCCATCGGGGGAGTATGAGCAGTTCTTC.